Sequencing of this T cell receptor beta chain was carried out in a study of T cell responses to AZD1222 COVID-19 vaccine. Study findings and constraints: Baseline seropositives among AZD1222 recipients totaled only five or six. Close to half of all spike-specific TCRs reportedly target regions of the variants that are unmutated.

Notes on this clone: No antigen is known for it.

Only in-frame clones appear in the TCRdb table, and some are missing; sequencing was by immunoSEQ multiplex PCR. The sample has around 80,000 clones; roughly four fifths are singletons. Sequencing was performed on peripheral blood, taken 28 days after the second AZD1222 dose. This clonotype originated in an adult who received the AZD1222 COVID-19 vaccine.

The CDR3 DNA sequence: TGTGCCAGTAACCCCGACAGGGCTGGGGCCAACGTCCTGACTTTC. Translating gives CASNPDRAGANVLTF. The gene calls are TRBV19 and TRBJ2-6; 7 bases are shared with TRBD1. The CDR3 runs to 15 residues. With V trimmed by 7 bases and J by 2 bases, 5 bases remained unmatched. Looked up from germline, CDR1 is LNHDA and CDR2 is SQIVND (reference sequence).